The rows below give T cell receptor beta chains drawn from one sample of a study of T cell clones after liver transplantation. Profiled with immunoSEQ multiplex PCR; TCRdb holds only in-frame clones, not every one. The data show roughly 120,000 clones, approximately 90% seen once. This sample comprised CD4+ T cells from blood, obtained 12 months after liver transplant. These receptor sequences come from a human patient who received a liver transplant. Some T cells may trace back to the graft donor. Both conserved end residues are part of each CDR3. Fields, in order: V gene, clone size, D gene, J gene, CDR3 DNA, CDR3 protein. The D gene is left open where the match is weak. Clone size appears in some rows only: once, few, many, or a class for an expanded clone.

TRBV5-1,.,TRBD2,TRBJ2-3,TGCGCCAGCAGCTTGGGGTCGGGAGGGACAGATACGCAGTATTTT,CASSLGSGGTDTQYF
TRBV5-4,.,.,TRBJ2-1,TGTGCCAGCAGCTTGGACCGGGGGGCCTCCTACAATGAGCAGTTCTTC,CASSLDRGASYNEQFF
TRBV19,.,TRBD1,TRBJ2-7,TGTGCCAGTAGTATAGTGACAGGGGCTGCATACGAGCAGTACTTC,CASSIVTGAAYEQYF
TRBV5-1,once,.,TRBJ2-7,TGCGCCAGCAGCTTCACCAGCTCCTACGAGCAGTACTTC,CASSFTSSYEQYF
TRBV5-4,.,.,TRBJ1-6,TGTGCCAGCAGCTTGCTGGGGGGTGCCCAAAATTCACCCCTCCACTTT,CASSLLGGAQNSPLHF
TRBV27,.,.,TRBJ2-7,TGTGCCAGCATGGCAGGGCCCTACGAGCAGTACTTC,CASMAGPYEQYF
TRBV11-2,.,TRBD2,TRBJ2-1,TGTGCCAGCAGCTTAGGGCTAGCGGGAGGCCATGAGCAGTTCTTC,CASSLGLAGGHEQFF
TRBV9,.,.,TRBJ1-1,TGTGCCAGCAGCCCGACAACTAACACTGAAGCTTTCTTT,CASSPTTNTEAFF
TRBV5-4,.,.,TRBJ1-1,TGTGCCAGCAGCTGGGCGGTAGGCATGAACACTGAAGCTTTCTTT,CASSWAVGMNTEAFF
TRBV7-6,.,TRBD2,TRBJ2-3,TGTGCCAGCTCACCCGGGGCGGGAGGTATGAATACGCAGTATTTT,CASSPGAGGMNTQYF
TRBV6-1,.,.,TRBJ2-1,TGTGCCAGCACCGAGGGGGAGAGCTCCTACAATGAGCAGTTCTTC,CASTEGESSYNEQFF
TRBV20-1,.,.,TRBJ2-7,TGCAGTGCTGGGTTTAGCGACGAGCAGTACTTC,CSAGFSDEQYF
TRBV7-6,.,.,TRBJ2-3,TGTGCCAGCAGCTTAGCAGCAGTCCACACAGATACGCAGTATTTT,CASSLAAVHTDTQYF
TRBV2,.,TRBD1,TRBJ1-2,TGTGCCAGCACTCAAACGGGACAGGGGATCTATGGCTACACCTTC,CASTQTGQGIYGYTF
TRBV6-6,.,.,TRBJ2-2,TGTGCCAGCAGAATACAGGGCCCCGGGGAGCTGTTTTTT,CASRIQGPGELFF
TRBV4-2,.,TRBD2,TRBJ2-2,TGTGCCAGCAGCCAAGATAATACGGGAGGGGCGAACACCGGGGAGCTGTTTTTT,CASSQDNTGGANTGELFF
TRBV2,.,.,TRBJ2-5,TGTGCCAGCAGTGAAAGGCAGTACCAAGAGACCCAGTACTTC,CASSERQYQETQYF
TRBV6-1,once,.,TRBJ2-7,TGTGCCAGCAGTGAAACACCCCCCCTGGGCAATCCGGGACATTACTACGAGCAGTACTTC,CASSETPPLGNPGHYYEQYF
TRBV5-1,.,TRBD2,TRBJ2-3,TGCGCCAGCAGCCCACTAGCGGGAAGTACCACAGATACGCAGTATTTT,CASSPLAGSTTDTQYF
TRBV6-4,.,.,TRBJ1-1,TGTGCCAGCAGTGACAGGGCGAACACTGAAGCTTTCTTT,CASSDRANTEAFF
TRBV6-1,.,.,TRBJ2-1,TGTGCCAGCAGTGAAAAATGGCAGGGAGCTAACAATGAGCAGTTCTTC,CASSEKWQGANNEQFF
TRBV2,.,.,TRBJ2-3,TGTGCCAGCAGTGAAAACCGCCTTATAGATACGCAGTATTTT,CASSENRLIDTQYF
TRBV5-8,.,TRBD2,TRBJ2-7,TGTGCCAGCACCCTTAGCGGGATAAGGACCTACGAGCAGTACTTC,CASTLSGIRTYEQYF
TRBV21-1,.,.,TRBJ2-7,TGTGCCAGCAGTAAAAGGGGGACAGAGCCAAACGGTGAACCCTACGAGCAGTACTTC,CASSKRGTEPNGEPYEQYF
TRBV2,once,.,TRBJ1-1,TGTGCCCGGGCGGACAAGAACACTGAAGCTTTCTTT,CARADKNTEAFF